Detailed here is one T cell receptor beta chain. Molecules of cDNA were individually given unique molecular identifiers that were attached to them. One entry per CDR3 protein, called by TCRdb with MiXCR from the 5' RACE reads. The top ten clones hold 5.5% of a sample with approximately 84,000 distinct CDR3 sequences, more than 13% of them seen once. Trimming removed 0 bases at V and 2 bases at J, with 1 base between. The length of the CDR3 is 13 residues. Germline V CDR1 and CDR2: MNHNY, SVGAGI (reference sequence). This sample is part of a study of early T cells in non-severe SARS-CoV-2 infection. Turning to the study itself: Sequencing was performed on bulk RNA from unsorted whole blood, leaving chains unpaired.

The receptor comes from an adult who was a healthcare worker with PCR-confirmed SARS-CoV-2 infection or an uninfected control (not recorded which). The rearrangement joins TRBV6-6 to TRBJ2-2; D unclear. Sequencing was done on a sample of whole blood. The CDR3 nucleotides are TGTGCCAGCAGTTACTCCAACACCGGGGAGCTGTTTTTT. It codes for CASSYSNTGELFF.